The 28 T cell receptor beta chains below come from one sample, sequenced in a study of shared clonotypes between healthy human individuals. The assay was immunoSEQ multiplex PCR, and TCRdb's table has in-frame clones only and misses some. The sample contains about 340,000 clones, about 70% of which appear only once. The sample consisted of memory CD4+ T cells sorted from blood. Subset: CD45RA-negative fraction. These receptors originate from a man aged 25-45 years in good health.

J is TRBJ1-2 and V is TRBV10-3, with D possibly being TRBD1 (6 bases). CDR3 size: 14 residues. The V and J ends lost 2 bases and 7 bases respectively, with 14 bases between them. Germline assignment: CDR1 ENHRY and CDR2 SYGVKD. This CDR3 reads CAISEMLGASGYTF. The CDR3, as DNA: TGTGCCATCAGTGAGATGTTGGGGGCGAGTGGCTACACCTTC.

Regarding this clone: Germline is not matched at one junction end, which may reflect a read error. The chain combines TRBV6-5 with TRBJ1-2; TRBD1 aligns across 7 bases. CDR1 is MNHEY and CDR2 is SVGAGI in the germline V gene. The CDR3 consists of 16 residues. CDR3 nucleotides: TGTGCCAACAGTTACACCGGACAGGCGCGAGCCTATGGCTACACCTTC. Its protein is CANSYTGQARAYGYTF.

This rearrangement joins TRBV5-1 to TRBJ2-3, with D possibly matching TRBD2 (6 bases). The CDR3 covers 14 residues. The V gene's germline CDR1 is SGHRS and CDR2 YFSETQ. V shed 7 bases and J shed 1 base, with 13 bases lying between them. The CDR3 DNA sequence: TGCGCCAGCTCCGGGCGGGAAGGCACAGATACGCAGTATTTT. This sequence encodes CASSGREGTDTQYF. Complete variable domain (other parts from reference TRBV5-1 and TRBJ2-3): KAGVTQTPRYLIKTRGQQVTLSCSPISGHRSVSWYQQTPGQGLQFLFEYFSETQRNKGNFPGRFSGRQFSNSRSEMNVSTLELGDSALYLCASSGREGTDTQYFGPGTRLTVL.

In its sample, this clone was seen a few times. CDR3 nucleotide sequence: TGTGCCAGTAGTATCGGAGCAGGGGCTAACTATGGCTACACCTTC. Amino acid sequence: CASSIGAGANYGYTF. The rearrangement joins TRBV19 to TRBJ1-2; a possible D gene is TRBD1 (6 bases). V shed 3 bases and J shed 0 bases, with 11 bases lying between them. CDR1 and CDR2 from the germline V gene are LNHDA and SQIVND (reference sequence). The CDR3 extends over 15 amino acids.

The V call is TRBV28, the J call TRBJ2-7, with 7 bases fitting TRBD1. The V gene end was trimmed by 3 bases and the J gene end by 1 base; junction bases not matched to a gene: 9. Per the germline V gene, CDR1 is MDHEN and CDR2 is SYDVKM. The CDR3 runs to 16 residues. In nucleotides, the CDR3 is TGTGCCAGCAGTTTGAGTCGGACAGGATCATCCTACGAGCAGTACTTC. Its translation: CASSLSRTGSSYEQYF.

The V call is TRBV5-1, the J call TRBJ2-5, with TRBD2 matching over 14 bases. There are 18 residues in the CDR3. Trimming cost V 3 bases and J 4 bases; bases outside gene matches: 11. Germline V gene data show CDR1 as SGHRS and CDR2 as YFSETQ. CDR3 loop: CASSWTGTSGSAGETQYF. DNA of the CDR3: TGCGCCAGCAGCTGGACCGGGACTAGCGGGAGTGCGGGAGAGACCCAGTACTTC.

The V and J genes are TRBV2 and TRBJ2-7, with 7 bases identical to TRBD1. This CDR3 is 12 amino acids long. Germline trimming cut 9 bases from V and 3 bases from J; bases unmatched to any gene: 5. Germline CDR1 SNHLY, CDR2 FYNNEI. CDR3 amino acids: CASHRDSYEQYF. The CDR3 DNA sequence: TGTGCCAGTCACCGGGACAGCTACGAGCAGTACTTC.

This clone was seen only once. The chain recombines TRBV5-1 with TRBJ2-3, with 8 bases that match TRBD2. The germline V gene has CDR1 SGHRS and CDR2 YFSETQ. After removal of 3 bases from V and 0 bases from J, the junction contained 3 bases not matched to a gene. The CDR3 contains 15 residues. In DNA form, the CDR3 reads TGCGCCAGCAGCTCCAGCGGGAGTAGCACAGATACGCAGTATTTT. Its translation: CASSSSGSSTDTQYF. Supplemented by reference TRBV5-1 and TRBJ2-3, the full variable domain reads KAGVTQTPRYLIKTRGQQVTLSCSPISGHRSVSWYQQTPGQGLQFLFEYFSETQRNKGNFPGRFSGRQFSNSRSEMNVSTLELGDSALYLCASSSSGSSTDTQYFGPGTRLTVL.

J is TRBJ2-7 and V is TRBV7-9; TRBD1 aligns across 9 bases. V gave up 5 bases and J gave up 6 bases; unmatched junction bases: 11. CDR1 and CDR2 from the germline V gene are SEHNR and FQNEAQ (reference sequence). This CDR3 is 15 amino acids long. CDR3 region: CASSPRAGQGAEQYF. CDR3 bases: TGTGCCAGCAGCCCCCGGGCGGGACAGGGTGCCGAGCAGTACTTC.

The chain is built from TRBV5-3 and TRBJ1-2; D unresolved. TRBV5-3 falls under the ORF class, with uncertain function. This CDR3 has 15 residues. The V and J ends lost 3 bases and 8 bases respectively, with 20 bases between them. The CDR3 region is CARSWTCQVGSGYTF. The CDR3 DNA reads TGTGCCAGAAGCTGGACCTGTCAGGTTGGCAGCGGCTACACCTTC.

The V and J genes are TRBV25-1 and TRBJ1-1, with a tentative D call TRBD1 (5 bases). CDR3 length: 14 residues. CDR1 is MGHDK and CDR2 is SYGVNS in the germline V gene. Trimming left V 6 bases short and J 6 bases short, with 17 bases between. The CDR3 region has the DNA TGTGCCAGCAGCCTCTATGGGGGTTCCGCTGAAGCTTTCTTT. It encodes CASSLYGGSAEAFF.

The gene calls are TRBV5-1 and TRBJ1-1, with 8 positions matching TRBD1. This CDR3 is built from 14 residues. V shed 4 bases and J 0 bases; nucleotides not matched to a gene: 2. Per the germline V gene, CDR1 is SGHRS and CDR2 is YFSETQ. Here the CDR3 reads CASSRDRMNTEAFF. CDR3 bases: TGCGCCAGCAGCAGGGACAGGATGAACACTGAAGCTTTCTTT.

The V call is TRBV9, the J call TRBJ2-3; 11 bases agree with TRBD2. V was clipped by 3 bases and J by 0 bases; unmatched bases: 15. CDR3 length equals 20 residues. CDR1 is SGDLS and CDR2 is YYNGEE in the germline V gene. In nucleotides, the CDR3 is TGTGCCAGCAGCGCCGTGGGAACTAGCGGGAGCGGGGCTAGCACAGATACGCAGTATTTT. Protein product: CASSAVGTSGSGASTDTQYF.

This CDR3 is CASTLSIRAGQPQHF. In DNA form, the CDR3 reads TGTGCCAGCACCCTTTCAATCAGGGCCGGTCAGCCCCAGCATTTT. The chain couples TRBV28 to TRBJ1-5, with D maybe TRBD1 (5 bases). Deletions cut 7 bases from V and 6 bases from J, with 19 bases between. Germline V gene lookup returns CDR1 MDHEN and CDR2 SYDVKM. This CDR3 region has 15 residues.

V is TRBV9 and J is TRBJ2-5, with a weak D call TRBD2 (7 bases). V was cut by 3 bases and J by 2 bases, with 17 bases left in between. The CDR3 has 16 residues. From germline, CDR1 is SGDLS and CDR2 YYNGEE. CDR3 amino acids: CASSARGGLGQETQYF. The DNA for the CDR3 is TGTGCCAGCAGCGCAAGGGGGGGACTGGGACAAGAGACCCAGTACTTC.

The genes are TRBV6-5 and TRBJ2-7; D is unresolved. Germline assignment: CDR1 MNHEY and CDR2 SVGAGI. The length of the CDR3 is 13 residues. In DNA form, the CDR3 reads TGTGCGTCCGGTGGCCGGAAGTCCTACGAGCAGTACTTC. This gives the protein CASGGRKSYEQYF.

A note on this clone: A read error is possible here, since a much larger clone lies one base away. This sample includes further DNA sequences coding for the same CDR3. This chain joins TRBV7-9 and TRBJ2-3; no clear D. CDR1 SEHNR and CDR2 FQNEAQ come from the germline V gene (reference sequence). The ends were cut back, 4 bases at V and 0 bases at J, with 2 bases in the middle. There are 12 residues in the CDR3. The CDR3, as DNA: TGTGCCAGCAGCTATAGCACAGATACGCAGTATTTT. This encodes CASSYSTDTQYF. Supplemented by reference TRBV7-9 and TRBJ2-3, the full variable domain reads DTGVSQNPRHKITKRGQNVTFRCDPISEHNRLYWYRQTLGQGPEFLTYFQNEAQLEKSRLLSDRFSAERPKGSFSTLEIQRTEQGDSAMYLCASSYSTDTQYFGPGTRLTVL.

This clone has a handful of counts. This CDR3 is also generated by other DNA sequences in the sample. This chain connects TRBV25-1 to TRBJ2-1; TRBD1 agrees at 8 bases. J lost 10 bases, V lost 3 bases, and 5 bases had no gene match. Germline CDR1 reads MGHDK; CDR2 reads SYGVNS. The CDR3 runs to 13 residues. The CDR3 sequence is CASSETGAGEQFF. The CDR3 coding sequence is TGTGCCAGCAGTGAGACAGGGGCTGGGGAGCAGTTCTTC.

The chain has TRBV28 and TRBJ2-7; maybe TRBD2 (5 bases). The germline V gene has CDR1 MDHEN and CDR2 SYDVKM. Between the trimmed V and J ends, which lost 5 bases and 3 bases, there was a span of 5 bases. CDR3 length: 11 amino acids. This chain's CDR3 is CASSDYYEQYF. CDR3 bases: TGTGCCAGCAGTGACTACTACGAGCAGTACTTC.

This chain connects TRBV7-3 to TRBJ2-3, with TRBD2 matching 12 bases. The CDR3 length is 16 residues. CDR1 is SGHTA, CDR2 FQGTGA, per germline. V was pared by 4 bases and J by 5 bases, with 7 bases of the junction left unmatched. CDR3 sequence (DNA): TGTGCCAGCAGCTCACGACTAGCGGGGGAGGGAGATACGCAGTATTTT. Protein: CASSSRLAGEGDTQYF.

The chain is built from TRBV5-6 and TRBJ2-7; tentatively, D is TRBD1 (8 bases). Trimming pared 4 bases from V and 7 bases from J, leaving 18 bases between. Germline CDR1 and CDR2: SGHDT and YYEEEE. The CDR3 totals 14 residues. The DNA for the CDR3 is TGTGCCAGCAGCCGGGTGGACAGGGAGGGGGAGCAGTACTTC. It yields the protein CASSRVDREGEQYF.

V and J are TRBV7-8 and TRBJ2-7, with 9 bases identical to TRBD1. After removal of 2 bases from V and 5 bases from J, the junction contained 19 bases not matched to a gene. Germline lookup yields CDR1 SGHVS and CDR2 FQNEAQ. The CDR3 spans 19 residues. CDR3 nucleotide sequence: TGTGCCAGCAGCTTAAGGTGGTCGGCCAGCGGGACAGGGTTCCACGAGCAGTACTTC. Its translation is CASSLRWSASGTGFHEQYF.

This clone was detected only once. V and J are TRBV5-1 and TRBJ2-7; tentatively, D is TRBD1 or TRBD2 (6 bases each). Germline V gives CDR1 SGHRS, CDR2 YFSETQ. The CDR3 totals 15 residues. Trimming removed 0 bases from V and 6 bases from J, with 16 bases in between. The CDR3 DNA follows: TGCGCCAGCAGCTTGGAGGGGGGCCCTACCAGCGAGCAGTACTTC. It codes for CASSLEGGPTSEQYF.

This chain links TRBV28 with TRBJ2-6; perhaps D is TRBD1 or TRBD2 (5 bases each). Trimming took 6 bases from V and 0 from J, leaving 21 bases between them. Germline CDR1 is MDHEN and CDR2 is SYDVKM. This CDR3 is built from 19 residues. The CDR3 coding sequence is TGTGCCAGCAGCCACGAAGAGAGGGGCCATTACTCTGGGGCCAACGTCCTGACTTTC. This encodes CASSHEERGHYSGANVLTF.

This rearrangement joins TRBV2 to TRBJ2-7; D may correspond to TRBD1 or TRBD2 (7 bases each). Germline CDR1 and CDR2: SNHLY and FYNNEI. Trimming pared 3 bases from V and 9 bases from J, leaving 12 bases between. The CDR3 contains 12 residues. CDR3 sequence: CASSERGTVQYF. CDR3 sequence (DNA): TGTGCCAGCAGTGAGCGGGGGACAGTGCAGTACTTC.

The chain uses TRBV6-1 and TRBJ1-1; 7 nucleotides align to TRBD1. The length of the CDR3 is 13 residues. The V and J ends lost 2 bases and 5 bases, in that order; junction bases with no gene match: 2. Germline values: CDR1 MNHNS, CDR2 SASEGT. In DNA, the CDR3 is TGTGCCAGCAGTGAAACAGGGGTGACTGAAGCTTTCTTT. Its protein is CASSETGVTEAFF.

The rearrangement links TRBV10-3 to TRBJ2-6; D perhaps matches TRBD2 (7 bases). This CDR3 has 15 residues. The germline gives CDR1 ENHRY, CDR2 SYGVKD. Trimming cost V 11 bases and J 0 bases, with 14 bases left between them. CDR3: CASGGPSSGANVLTF. CDR3 bases: TGTGCCTCCGGGGGGCCGTCCTCTGGGGCCAACGTCCTGACTTTC.

On this clone itself: Additional DNA sequences in this sample encode the identical CDR3. The chain carries TRBV10-3 and TRBJ2-7, with D perhaps matching TRBD1 or TRBD2 (5 bases each). The CDR3 is 12 amino acids. V lost 4 bases, J lost 2 bases, and 6 bases lay in between. Germline V gene lookup returns CDR1 ENHRY and CDR2 SYGVKD. CDR3 amino acids: CAISVGAYEQYF. The CDR3, as DNA: TGTGCCATCAGTGTGGGGGCCTACGAGCAGTACTTC.